The clone carrying this T cell receptor (beta chain) was seen only a few times. V dropped 5 bases and J dropped 5 bases, with 5 bases sitting between them. Germline lookup yields CDR1 SGHNT and CDR2 YYREEE (reference sequence). The CDR3 extends over 11 amino acids. The data were obtained in a study of blood T cell repertoires in COVID-19. Study at large: Some COVID-19 samples were acute and others convalescent; all came from the United States, Italy and Spain. PBMCs, B-cell-depleted T cells, or T cells were the source of the cDNA or gDNA that made up the material.

Methods used by the authors: Amplifying reference gene primers gave estimates of nucleated cell counts. The table came from immunoSEQ multiplex PCR; TCRdb's copy has only in-frame clones and leaves some out. That table is the source of V, J and clone size, and D and trimming were worked out from the DNA. The sample holds 250,000 to 300,000 clones, over 65% seen once. This TCR was sampled from a woman of 80 years or more with acute or convalescent COVID-19. The specimen sequenced was peripheral blood. The V gene is TRBV5-4, the J gene TRBJ2-1; D is undetermined. DNA of the CDR3: TGTGCCAGCAGTAGAAACAATGAGCAGTTCTTC. This codes for CASSRNNEQFF.